The clone carrying this T cell receptor beta chain was picked up a small number of times. The antigen remains unidentified. The CDR3 length is 15 residues. Trimming at V came to 4 bases and at J to 5 bases, leaving 7 bases not matched to a gene. Per germline, CDR1 SGHNT and CDR2 YYREEE (reference sequence). The sample originates from a study of T cells after yellow fever vaccination. Study at large: Fractions containing few cells were prepared with SMART-Seq v4 Ultra Low Input.

General observations from the study: Clonotypes shared by both compartments, CD4 and CD8, made up a small share. The bulk population could contribute abundant contaminating clonotypes to FACS-sorted repertoires.

TCR cDNA was made by 5'RACE template switching, adding a universal primer site and UMIs. TCRdb reprocessed the 5' RACE reads with MiXCR, giving one entry per CDR3 protein. The table records some 100,000 distinct CDR3 sequences, roughly 7.9% of them present only once. The source material was CD4+ T cells sorted from PBMCs, sampled 45 days after the first yellow fever vaccination. V gene TRBV5-4 combines with J gene TRBJ2-5, with TRBD2 matching 11 bases. This clonotype was sampled from a man younger than 35 who received the YFV17D yellow fever vaccine. The chain's CDR3 is CASSELAGALETQYF. The CDR3 DNA sequence: TGTGCCAGCAGCGAACTAGCGGGGGCTCTTGAGACCCAGTACTTC.